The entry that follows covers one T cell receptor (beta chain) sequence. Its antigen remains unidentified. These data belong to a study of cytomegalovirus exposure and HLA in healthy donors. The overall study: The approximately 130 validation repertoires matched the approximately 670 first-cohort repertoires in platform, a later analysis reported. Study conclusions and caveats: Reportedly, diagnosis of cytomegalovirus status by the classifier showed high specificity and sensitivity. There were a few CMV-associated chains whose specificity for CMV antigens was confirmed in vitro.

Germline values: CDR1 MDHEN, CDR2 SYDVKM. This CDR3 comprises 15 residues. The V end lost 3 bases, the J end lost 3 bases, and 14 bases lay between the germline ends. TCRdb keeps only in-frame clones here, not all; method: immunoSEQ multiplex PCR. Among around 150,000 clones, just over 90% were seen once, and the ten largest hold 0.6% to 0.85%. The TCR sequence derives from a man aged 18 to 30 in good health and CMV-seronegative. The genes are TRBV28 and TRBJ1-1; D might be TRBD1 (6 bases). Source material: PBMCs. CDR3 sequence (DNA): TGTGCCAGCAGTTTTGACCAGGGGTCCTACACTGAAGCTTTCTTT. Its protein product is CASSFDQGSYTEAFF.